These 17 T cell receptor beta chains came from one sample sequenced in a study of T cells in Graves' hyperthyroidism and ophthalmopathy. The CDR3 regions of TCR beta were amplified from RNA transcripts. When the TCR CDR3 underwent first-round RT-PCR, the HTBI primer set was used. TCRdb processed the multiplex PCR reads anew with MiXCR; each CDR3 protein has one entry. The sample gives about 600,000 distinct CDR3 sequences, about a sixth of which show up once; roughly 3.4% is in the top ten. Material: blood. The receptors come from a woman aged 40 to 50 with Graves' ophthalmopathy.

As regards this clonotype: Possible read error: a much larger clone is one base away. The chain combines TRBV20-1 with TRBJ2-1; 11 bases agree with TRBD2. With 3 bases clipped from V and 0 bases from J, the junction kept 13 bases outside the gene matches. The germline V gene has CDR1 DFQATT and CDR2 SNEGSKA (reference sequence). The CDR3 loop spans 19 amino acids. CDR3 nucleotides: TGCAGTGCTAGTGTTTATGGTAGCGGGGGGGCTAGCTCCTACAATGAGCAGTTCTTC. As protein: CSASVYGSGGASSYNEQFF.

This clonotype was seen ten or more times. The V gene is TRBV20-1, the J gene TRBJ1-5; D is uncertain. The CDR3 runs to 15 residues. Germline V gene sequence: CDR1 DFQATT, CDR2 SNEGSKA (reference sequence). The germline V and J ends were trimmed by 0 bases and 4 bases, with 13 bases remaining between them. DNA for the CDR3: TGCAGTGCTAGAGATGAGCGCACCCGTAATCAGCCCCAGCATTTT. Amino acids: CSARDERTRNQPQHF.

The chain carries TRBV19 and TRBJ1-3, with D uncertain. CDR3 length: 15 amino acids. Trimming removed 5 bases from V and 0 bases from J, with 11 bases in between. Per the germline V gene, CDR1 is LNHDA and CDR2 is SQIVND (reference sequence). CDR3 loop: CASSSAFSSGNTIYF. For the CDR3, the DNA is TGTGCCAGTAGTTCCGCTTTCAGCTCTGGAAACACCATATATTTT.

This clonotype was found a few times. The rearrangement links TRBV28 to TRBJ2-2, with TRBD2 identical over 9 bases. After removal of 0 bases from V and 0 bases from J, the junction contained 5 bases not matched to a gene. This CDR3 region has 18 residues. Germline CDR1 reads MDHEN; CDR2 reads SYDVKM. The CDR3 reads CASSLWTSGDANTGELFF. The CDR3, as DNA: TGTGCCAGCAGTTTATGGACTAGCGGAGACGCGAACACCGGGGAGCTGTTTTTT. Drawing the rest from reference TRBV28 and TRBJ2-2, the complete variable domain is DVKVTQSSRYLVKRTGEKVFLECVQDMDHENMFWYRQDPGLGLRLIYFSYDVKMKEKGDIPEGYSVSREKKERFSLILESASTNQTSMYLCASSLWTSGDANTGELFFGEGSRLTVL.

This clonotype was counted many times. The chain recombines TRBV12-3 or TRBV12-4 with TRBJ1-2; no reliable D call. Trimming cost V 6 bases and J 3 bases, with 17 bases left between them. The CDR3 has 15 amino acids. CDR3 in amino acids: CASSPGEARDYGYTF. The CDR3 DNA is TGTGCCAGCAGCCCGGGCGAGGCTAGGGACTATGGCTACACCTTC.

The rearrangement joins TRBV18 to TRBJ1-1; D might be TRBD1 (5 bases). The CDR3 covers 17 residues. Germline V gene data show CDR1 as KGHSH and CDR2 as LQKENI. With 2 bases removed from V and 1 base from J, the gap between germline ends came to 17 bases. CDR3 in amino acids: CASSPNLAGSRNTEAFF. In nucleotides, the CDR3 is TGTGCCAGCTCACCAAACTTGGCAGGGTCTAGGAACACTGAAGCTTTCTTT.

This clonotype has ten or more counts. V and J are TRBV2 and TRBJ1-1; a possible D gene is TRBD1 (6 bases). The germline V and J ends were trimmed by 7 bases and 4 bases, with 13 bases remaining between them. The CDR3 runs 13 residues. Germline-derived CDR1 and CDR2 are SNHLY and FYNNEI. Here the CDR3 DNA reads TGTGCCAGCACGGAGGGGGTTGCCACTGAAGCTTTCTTT. It specifies CASTEGVATEAFF.

The chain uses TRBV20-1 and TRBJ1-2; a weak D match, TRBD1 (6 bases). The CDR3 runs 14 residues. Between the trimmed V and J ends, which lost 1 base and 4 bases, there was a span of 13 bases. From germline, CDR1 is DFQATT and CDR2 SNEGSKA (reference sequence). The CDR3 reads CSARGGRVSYGYTF. For the CDR3, the DNA is TGCAGTGCTAGAGGGGGGCGCGTATCCTATGGCTACACCTTC.

This clonotype has ten or more counts. The chain combines TRBV9 with TRBJ2-1; tentative D call: TRBD2 (6 bases). CDR3 size: 14 residues. V was trimmed by 5 bases and J by 1 base, leaving 10 bases between them. In germline, CDR1 is SGDLS, CDR2 YYNGEE. Here the CDR3 reads CASSVEGSYNEQFF. CDR3 bases: TGTGCCAGCAGTGTGGAGGGGTCCTACAATGAGCAGTTCTTC. Full variable domain (missing parts from reference TRBV9 and TRBJ2-1): DSGVTQTPKHLITATGQRVTLRCSPRSGDLSVYWYQQSLDQGLQFLIQYYNGEERAKGNILERFSAQQFPDLHSELNLSSLELGDSALYFCASSVEGSYNEQFFGPGTRLTVL.

This clonotype appeared many times. The V and J genes are TRBV18 and TRBJ2-1; perhaps D is TRBD1 or TRBD2 (6 bases each). The CDR3 sequence is 16 residues long. The V and J ends lost 5 bases and 6 bases respectively, with 20 bases between them. Germline V gives CDR1 KGHSH, CDR2 LQKENI. CDR3 region: CASSNTGRILPNEQFF. The CDR3 bases are TGTGCCAGCTCAAACACAGGGAGGATCTTGCCCAATGAGCAGTTCTTC.

This chain connects TRBV3-1 to TRBJ2-3; 7 bases are a match to TRBD2. Germline assignment: CDR1 LGHDT and CDR2 YNNKEL (reference sequence). The V segment lost 2 bases and the J segment 7 bases; nucleotides outside the gene matches: 18. The CDR3 runs to 18 residues. As DNA, the CDR3 is TGTGCCAGCAGCCAACGCGGGAGTTCCTCCTCCTCACTCTATACGCAGTATTTT. Translated: CASSQRGSSSSSLYTQYF.

This clonotype showed up many times. The chain has TRBV6-2 or TRBV6-3 and TRBJ2-1, with D perhaps matching TRBD1 or TRBD2 (5 bases each). Looked up from germline, CDR1 is MNHEY and CDR2 is SVGEGT. Between the trimmed V and J ends, which lost 7 bases and 4 bases, there was a span of 26 bases. The length of the CDR3 is 18 residues. The CDR3 DNA reads as TGTGCCAGCAAGGAAGGTCGTGGGTGGGGGACGGATTACAATGAGCAGTTCTTC. Its translation: CASKEGRGWGTDYNEQFF.

This clonotype was seen only once. The chain uses TRBV2 and TRBJ2-1; 8 positions agree with TRBD1. The CDR3 sequence is 15 residues long. The V segment lost 5 bases and the J segment 5 bases; nucleotides outside the gene matches: 8. The V gene's germline CDR1 is SNHLY and CDR2 FYNNEI. As DNA, the CDR3 is TGTGCCAGCAGTCCGGACAGGGATACACACAATGAGCAGTTCTTC. Residues: CASSPDRDTHNEQFF.

The V call is TRBV19, the J call TRBJ1-5; D remains unclear. The CDR3 is made up of 13 amino acids. V gave up 3 bases and J gave up 5 bases, with 8 bases separating them. The germline gives CDR1 LNHDA, CDR2 SQIVND (reference sequence). Written as DNA, the CDR3 is TGTGCCAGTAGTATTAGTAAAGATCAGCCCCAGCATTTT. It yields the protein CASSISKDQPQHF.

This clonotype was seen many times. The chain carries TRBV11-2 and TRBJ2-5; no definite D call. Looked up from germline, CDR1 is SGHAT and CDR2 is FQNNGV. V was trimmed by 5 bases and J by 0 bases, leaving 13 bases between them. This CDR3 region has 15 residues. CDR3 nucleotides: TGTGCCAGCAGCCCACCACTGGAGAACCAAGAGACCCAGTACTTC. Translating it yields CASSPPLENQETQYF.

Only a few counts were recorded for this clonotype. Since a much larger clone is just one base distant, this may be a read error. As DNA, the CDR3 is TGTGCCAGCGCCTCCGGGGCTAACATGAACACTGAAGCTTTCTTT. Translating gives CASASGANMNTEAFF. The rearrangement links TRBV2 to TRBJ1-1, with D possibly TRBD1 on 5 matching bases. Trimming cost V 8 bases and J 0 bases, with 16 bases left between them. The CDR3 contains 15 residues. CDR1 is SNHLY and CDR2 is FYNNEI in the germline V gene.

This clonotype was picked up many times. At one of its ends the junction is not consistent with the germline gene, which may arise from a read error. The chain links TRBV5-1 to TRBJ2-7, with 14 positions matching TRBD2. This CDR3 region has 14 residues. The germline V gene encodes CDR1 SGHRS and CDR2 YFSETQ. CDR3: CASSLGLAGGEQYF. DNA for the CDR3: TGTGCCAGCAGCCTTGGACTAGCGGGGGGCGAGCAGTACTTC.